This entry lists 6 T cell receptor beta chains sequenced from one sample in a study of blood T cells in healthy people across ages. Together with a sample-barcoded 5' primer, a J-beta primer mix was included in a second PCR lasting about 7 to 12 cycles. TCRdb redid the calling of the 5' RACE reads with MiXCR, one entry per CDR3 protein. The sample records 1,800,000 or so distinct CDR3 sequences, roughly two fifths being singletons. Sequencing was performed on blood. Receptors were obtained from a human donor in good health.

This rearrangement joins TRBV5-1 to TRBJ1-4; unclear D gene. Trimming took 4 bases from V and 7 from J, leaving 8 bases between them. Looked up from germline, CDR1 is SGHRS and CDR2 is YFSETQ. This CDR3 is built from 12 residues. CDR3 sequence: CASSEPSEKLFF. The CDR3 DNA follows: TGCGCCAGCAGCGAGCCGAGTGAAAAACTGTTTTTT.

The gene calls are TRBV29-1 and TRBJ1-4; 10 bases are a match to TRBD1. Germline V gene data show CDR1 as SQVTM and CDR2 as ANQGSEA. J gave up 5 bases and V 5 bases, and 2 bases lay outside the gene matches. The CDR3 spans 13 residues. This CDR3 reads CSVLDRGNEKLFF. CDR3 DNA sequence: TGCAGCGTTTTGGACAGGGGGAATGAAAAACTGTTTTTT.

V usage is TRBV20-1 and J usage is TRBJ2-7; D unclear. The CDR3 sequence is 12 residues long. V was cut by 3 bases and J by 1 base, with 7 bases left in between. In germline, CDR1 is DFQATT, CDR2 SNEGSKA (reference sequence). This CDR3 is CSASLRSYEQYF. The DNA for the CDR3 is TGCAGTGCTAGCCTCAGATCCTACGAGCAGTACTTC.

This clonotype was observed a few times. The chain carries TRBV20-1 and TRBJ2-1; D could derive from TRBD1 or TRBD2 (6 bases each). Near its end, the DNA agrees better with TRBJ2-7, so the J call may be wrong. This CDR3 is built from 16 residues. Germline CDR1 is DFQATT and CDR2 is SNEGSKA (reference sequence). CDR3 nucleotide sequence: TGCAGTGCTAGGACGGGTAGGGGGGCCGTCTACAATGAGCAGTACTTC. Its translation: CSARTGRGAVYNEQYF.

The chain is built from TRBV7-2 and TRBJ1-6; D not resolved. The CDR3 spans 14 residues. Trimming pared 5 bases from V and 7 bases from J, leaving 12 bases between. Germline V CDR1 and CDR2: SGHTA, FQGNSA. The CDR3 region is CASSASTGNSPLHF. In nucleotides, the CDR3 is TGTGCCAGCAGCGCATCGACGGGAAATTCACCCCTCCACTTT.

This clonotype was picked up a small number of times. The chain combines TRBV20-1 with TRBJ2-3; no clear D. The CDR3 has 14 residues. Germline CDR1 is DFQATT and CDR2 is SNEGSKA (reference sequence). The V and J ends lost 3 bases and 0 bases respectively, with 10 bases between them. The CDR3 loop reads CSASGVPSTDTQYF. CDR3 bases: TGCAGTGCTAGCGGTGTTCCTAGCACAGATACGCAGTATTTT.